This TCR beta chain was identified in a study of blood T cell repertoires in COVID-19. J gave up 6 bases and V 7 bases, and 7 bases lay outside the gene matches. This CDR3 contains 15 residues. Germline V gene lookup returns CDR1 SNHLY and CDR2 FYNNEI. Per the original methods: Nucleated cell counts were estimated from reference gene primer amplification. Sequencing was performed with immunoSEQ multiplex PCR; in TCRdb, only in-frame clones are kept and a portion is missing. That table supplies the V and J calls and clone size; D and trimming were determined from the DNA. The sample includes roughly 78,000 clones, about nine tenths of them seen just once.

Sequenced material: peripheral blood. The chain joins TRBV2 to TRBJ1-5; 12 nucleotides agree with TRBD1. The receptor was isolated from a woman aged 55-69 years with acute or convalescent COVID-19. DNA for the CDR3: TGTGCCAGCACCGGGACAGGGGGCAAGGGTCAGCCCCAGCATTTT. Encoded protein: CASTGTGGKGQPQHF.